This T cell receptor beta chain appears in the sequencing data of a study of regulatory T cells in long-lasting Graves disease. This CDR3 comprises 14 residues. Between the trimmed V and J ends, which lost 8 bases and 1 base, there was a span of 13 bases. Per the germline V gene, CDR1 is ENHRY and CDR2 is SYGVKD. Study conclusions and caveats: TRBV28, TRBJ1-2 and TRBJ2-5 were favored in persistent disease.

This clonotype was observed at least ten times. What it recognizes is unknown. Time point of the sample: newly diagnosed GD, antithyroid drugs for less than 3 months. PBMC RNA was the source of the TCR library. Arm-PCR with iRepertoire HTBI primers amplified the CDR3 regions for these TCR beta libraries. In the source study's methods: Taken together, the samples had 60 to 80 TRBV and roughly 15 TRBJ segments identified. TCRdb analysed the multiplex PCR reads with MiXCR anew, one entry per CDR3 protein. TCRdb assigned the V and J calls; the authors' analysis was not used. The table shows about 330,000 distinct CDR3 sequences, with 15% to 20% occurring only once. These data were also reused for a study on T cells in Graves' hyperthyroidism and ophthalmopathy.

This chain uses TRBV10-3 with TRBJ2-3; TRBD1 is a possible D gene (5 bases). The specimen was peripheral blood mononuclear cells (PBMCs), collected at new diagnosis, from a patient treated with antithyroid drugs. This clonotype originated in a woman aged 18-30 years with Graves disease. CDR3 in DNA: TGTGCCATCCGGTCAGGGATTGGCACAGATACGCAGTATTTT. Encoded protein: CAIRSGIGTDTQYF.